The present TCR beta chain was sequenced within a study of early T cells in non-severe SARS-CoV-2 infection (dated by TCRdb to the early 2020s). About the full investigation: Bulk RNA from unsorted whole blood was used for TCR sequencing, so alpha and beta chains could not be paired. General conclusions and limits of the study: VDJdb matching was skewed toward anti-spike CD8 responses, so virus-specific expansions were likely underestimated and private and CD4 specificities were missed.

Library prep was done by 5' RACE. The sequencer listed for this sample is NextSeq 500. Unique molecular identifiers were attached to individual cDNA molecules in the TCR library protocol so that sequencing error and PCR bias could be corrected. Sequencing covered both TCR alpha and beta chains, and within each sample the abundances of alpha and beta sequences were tightly co-correlated. The source study handled its data this way. Decombinator V4 was used to annotate TCR sequences for V gene, J gene and CDR3. TCRs were defined as expanded if a significant change between any two time points was detected under a Poisson model with p below 0.0001. Abundances of TCRs were expressed as counts per million after normalisation to the total number of TCRs sequenced in each sample. TRAV1-2 paired with TRAJ12, TRAJ20 or TRAJ33 defined MAIT TCRs, while TRAV10 paired with TRAJ18 defined iNKT TCRs. VDJdb, accessed on 1 November 2021, was searched for TCRs annotated for CMV, EBV and SARS-CoV-2, and TCRs annotated for more than one antigen were excluded. Starting from the raw public reads, TCRdb applied fastp trimming at Q25, assembled clones with MiXCR and retained in-frame beta chains. Merged by CDR3 protein, the rows form single entries marked with the most common genes and DNA. TCRdb assigned the V and J calls; the authors' analysis was not used. Here the sample has more than 25,000 distinct CDR3 sequences; 5.4% occur a single time. Roughly 0.87% of the sample lies in the top ten.

This was a case-control study nested in a cohort of healthcare workers in London, UK, who had nasopharyngeal swab PCR tests and blood samples taken every week. Healthcare workers were recruited during the week of the UK lockdown, between 23 and 31 March 2020, and followed weekly for up to roughly 15 weeks. This clonotype was seen repeatedly, ten times or more. No antigen is known for it. Base qualities are not at hand, and no much larger clone is one base apart. In the germline V gene, CDR1 corresponds to SGHTA and CDR2 to FQGNSA. At the junction V is shortened by 1 base and J by 7 bases; bases outside the gene matches: 4. Including cysteine and phenylalanine, the CDR3 has 14 amino acids. The retained sequence is limited to the CDR3, 42 bases, with the frame set at the first base.

This chain is built from TRBV7-2 and TRBJ1-2; 9 bases in the middle match TRBD1. This clonotype originated in an adult who was a healthcare worker with PCR-confirmed SARS-CoV-2 infection or an uninfected control (not recorded which). The sample was whole blood. The CDR3 corresponds to CASSLDRGRSGYTF. The nucleotide sequence reads as follows: TGTGCCAGCAGCTTAGACAGGGGGCGAAGTGGCTACACCTTC.